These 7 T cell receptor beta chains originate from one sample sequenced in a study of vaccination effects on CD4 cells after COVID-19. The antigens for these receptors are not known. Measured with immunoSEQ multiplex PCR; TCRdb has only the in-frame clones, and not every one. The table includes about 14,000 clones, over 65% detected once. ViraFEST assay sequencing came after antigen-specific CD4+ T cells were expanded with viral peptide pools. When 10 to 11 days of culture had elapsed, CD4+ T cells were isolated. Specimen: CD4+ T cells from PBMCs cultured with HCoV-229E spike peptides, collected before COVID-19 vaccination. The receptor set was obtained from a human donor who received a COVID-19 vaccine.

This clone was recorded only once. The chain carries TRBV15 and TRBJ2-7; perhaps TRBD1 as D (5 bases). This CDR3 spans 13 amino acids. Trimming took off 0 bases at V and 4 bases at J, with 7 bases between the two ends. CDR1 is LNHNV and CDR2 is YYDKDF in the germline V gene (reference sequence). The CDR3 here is CATSRDKGYEQYF. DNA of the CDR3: TGTGCCACCAGCAGAGATAAGGGGTACGAGCAGTACTTC.

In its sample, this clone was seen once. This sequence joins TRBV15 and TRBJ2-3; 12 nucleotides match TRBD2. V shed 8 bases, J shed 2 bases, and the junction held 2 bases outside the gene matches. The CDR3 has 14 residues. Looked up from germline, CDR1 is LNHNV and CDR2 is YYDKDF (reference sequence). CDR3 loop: CATRTSGATDTQYF. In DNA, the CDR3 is TGTGCCACCCGGACTAGCGGGGCCACAGATACGCAGTATTTT.

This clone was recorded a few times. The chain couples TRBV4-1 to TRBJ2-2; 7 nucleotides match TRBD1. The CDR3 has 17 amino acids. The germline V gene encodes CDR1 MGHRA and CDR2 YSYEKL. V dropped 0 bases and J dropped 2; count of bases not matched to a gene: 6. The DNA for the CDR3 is TGCGCCAGCAGCCAAGAAACCTGGGACAGTAACACCGGGGAGCTGTTTTTT. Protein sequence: CASSQETWDSNTGELFF.

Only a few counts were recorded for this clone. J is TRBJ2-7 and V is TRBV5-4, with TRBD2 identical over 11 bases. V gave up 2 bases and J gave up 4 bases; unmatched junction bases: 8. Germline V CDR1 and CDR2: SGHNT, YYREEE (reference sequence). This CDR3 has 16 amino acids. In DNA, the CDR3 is TGTGCCAGCAGCTTTCACATGACTAGCGGGATATACGAGCAGTACTTC. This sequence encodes CASSFHMTSGIYEQYF.

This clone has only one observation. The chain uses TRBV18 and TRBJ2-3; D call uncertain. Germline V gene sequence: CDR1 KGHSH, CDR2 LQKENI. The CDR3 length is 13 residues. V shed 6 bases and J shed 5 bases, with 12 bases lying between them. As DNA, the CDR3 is TGTGCCAGCTCTCCTGACTGGCAAGATACGCAGTATTTT. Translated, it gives CASSPDWQDTQYF.

The CDR3 DNA is TGCGCCAGCAGGGTGACAAACTATGGCTACACCTTC. Translation: CASRVTNYGYTF. J is TRBJ1-2 and V is TRBV5-1, with unresolved D. CDR1 and CDR2 (germline): SGHRS, YFSETQ. Trimming took 5 bases from V and 2 from J, leaving 7 bases between them. This CDR3 has 12 residues.

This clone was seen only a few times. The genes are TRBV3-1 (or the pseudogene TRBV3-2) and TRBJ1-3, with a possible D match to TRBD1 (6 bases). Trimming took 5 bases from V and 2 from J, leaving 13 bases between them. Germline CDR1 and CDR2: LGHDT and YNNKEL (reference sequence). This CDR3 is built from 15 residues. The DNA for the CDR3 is TGTGCCAGCAGCGGCACCAGGGGTCCTGGAAACACCATATATTTT. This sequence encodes CASSGTRGPGNTIYF.